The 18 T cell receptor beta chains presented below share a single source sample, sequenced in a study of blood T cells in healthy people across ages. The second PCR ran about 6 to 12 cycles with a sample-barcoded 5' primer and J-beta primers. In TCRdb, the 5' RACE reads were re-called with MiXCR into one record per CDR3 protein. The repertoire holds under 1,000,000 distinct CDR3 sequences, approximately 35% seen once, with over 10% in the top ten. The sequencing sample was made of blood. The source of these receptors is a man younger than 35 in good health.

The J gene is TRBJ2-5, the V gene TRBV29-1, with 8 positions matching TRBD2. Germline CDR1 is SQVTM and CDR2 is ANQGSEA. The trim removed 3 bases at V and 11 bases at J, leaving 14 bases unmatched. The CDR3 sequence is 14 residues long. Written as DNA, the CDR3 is TGCAGCGTTGATCGACTAGCGAGCTACAATGAGCAGTACTTC. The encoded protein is CSVDRLASYNEQYF. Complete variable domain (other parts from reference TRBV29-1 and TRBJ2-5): SAVISQKPSRDICQRGTSLTIQCQVDSQVTMMFWYRQQPGQSLTLIATANQGSEATYESGFVIDKFPISRPNLTFSTLTVSNMSPEDSSIYLCSVDRLASYNEQYFGPGTRLLVL.

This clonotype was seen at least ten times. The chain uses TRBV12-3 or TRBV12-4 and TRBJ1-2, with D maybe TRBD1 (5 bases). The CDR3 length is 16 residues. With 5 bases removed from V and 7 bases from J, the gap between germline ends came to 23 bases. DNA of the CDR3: TGTGCCAGCAGTCCTGGGACGAGTCGACGGACTATTGGCTACACCTTC. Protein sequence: CASSPGTSRRTIGYTF.

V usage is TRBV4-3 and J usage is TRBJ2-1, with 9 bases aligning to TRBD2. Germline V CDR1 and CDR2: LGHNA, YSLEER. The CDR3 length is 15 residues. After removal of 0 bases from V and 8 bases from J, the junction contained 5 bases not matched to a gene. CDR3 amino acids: CASSQEGAGGDEQFF. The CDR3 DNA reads TGCGCCAGCAGCCAAGAAGGAGCGGGGGGAGATGAGCAGTTCTTC.

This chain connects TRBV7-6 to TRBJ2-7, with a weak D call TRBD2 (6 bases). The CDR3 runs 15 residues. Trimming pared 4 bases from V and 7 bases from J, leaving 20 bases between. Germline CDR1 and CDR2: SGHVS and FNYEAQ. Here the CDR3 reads CASSSGDFQYNEQYF. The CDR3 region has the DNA TGTGCCAGCAGCTCGGGGGACTTCCAATACAATGAGCAGTACTTC. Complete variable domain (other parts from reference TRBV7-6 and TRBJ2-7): GAGVSQSPRYKVTKRGQDVALRCDPISGHVSLYWYRQALGQGPEFLTYFNYEAQQDKSGLPNDRFSAERPEGSISTLTIQRTEQRDSAMYRCASSSGDFQYNEQYFGPGTRLTVT.

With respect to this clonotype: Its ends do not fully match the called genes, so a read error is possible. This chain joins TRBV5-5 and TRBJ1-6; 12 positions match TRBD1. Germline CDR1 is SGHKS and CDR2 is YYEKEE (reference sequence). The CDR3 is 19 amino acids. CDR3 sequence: CAGSVPGQGARVYNSPLHF. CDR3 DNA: TGTGCCGGCAGCGTGCCGGGACAGGGGGCGAGGGTATATAATTCACCCCTCCACTTT.

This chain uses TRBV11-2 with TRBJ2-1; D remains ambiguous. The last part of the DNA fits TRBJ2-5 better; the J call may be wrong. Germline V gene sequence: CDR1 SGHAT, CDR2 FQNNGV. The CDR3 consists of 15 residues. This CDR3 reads CASSSRGLGTETQYF. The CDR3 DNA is TGTGCCAGCAGCTCAAGAGGTCTGGGAACGGAGACCCAGTACTTC.

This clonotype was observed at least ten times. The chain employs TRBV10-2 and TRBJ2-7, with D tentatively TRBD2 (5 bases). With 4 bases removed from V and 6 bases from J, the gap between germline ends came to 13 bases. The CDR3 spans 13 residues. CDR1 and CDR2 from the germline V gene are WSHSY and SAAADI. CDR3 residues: CASSAGEEREQYF. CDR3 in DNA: TGCGCCAGCAGTGCCGGGGAAGAGCGCGAGCAGTACTTC.

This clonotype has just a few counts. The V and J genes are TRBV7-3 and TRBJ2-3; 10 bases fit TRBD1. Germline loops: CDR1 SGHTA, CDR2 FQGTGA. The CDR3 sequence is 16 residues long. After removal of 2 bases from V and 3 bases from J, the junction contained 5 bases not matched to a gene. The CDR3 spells CASSLSRDRGTDTQYF. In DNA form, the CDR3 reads TGTGCCAGCAGCTTATCCCGGGACAGGGGAACAGATACGCAGTATTTT.

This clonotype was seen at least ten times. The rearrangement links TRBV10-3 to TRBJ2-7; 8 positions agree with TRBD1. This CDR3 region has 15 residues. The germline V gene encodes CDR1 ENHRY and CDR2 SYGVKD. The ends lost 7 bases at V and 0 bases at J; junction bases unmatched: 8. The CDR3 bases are TGTGCCATCAATAACGCAGGGGGCTTCTCCTACGAGCAGTACTTC. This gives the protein CAINNAGGFSYEQYF.

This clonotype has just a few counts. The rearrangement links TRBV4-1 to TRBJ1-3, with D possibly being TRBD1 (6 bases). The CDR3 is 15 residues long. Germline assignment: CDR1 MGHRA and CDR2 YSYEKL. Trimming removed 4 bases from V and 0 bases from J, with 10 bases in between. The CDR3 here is CASSLQGASGNTIYF. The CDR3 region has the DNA TGCGCCAGCAGCCTACAGGGAGCCTCTGGAAACACCATATATTTT.

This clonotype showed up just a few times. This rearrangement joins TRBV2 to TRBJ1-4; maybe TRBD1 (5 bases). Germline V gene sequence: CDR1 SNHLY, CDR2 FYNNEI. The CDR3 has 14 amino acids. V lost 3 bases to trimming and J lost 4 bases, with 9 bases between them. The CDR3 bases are TGTGCCAGCAGTGAGGGACCGAGTAATGAAAAACTGTTTTTT. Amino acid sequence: CASSEGPSNEKLFF.

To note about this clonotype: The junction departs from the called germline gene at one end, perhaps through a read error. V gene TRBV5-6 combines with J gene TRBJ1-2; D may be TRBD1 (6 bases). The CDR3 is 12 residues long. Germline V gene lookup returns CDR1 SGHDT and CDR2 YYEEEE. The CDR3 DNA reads TGTGCCAGCAGCCTGACAGGCGGGGGCTGCACCTTC. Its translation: CASSLTGGGCTF.

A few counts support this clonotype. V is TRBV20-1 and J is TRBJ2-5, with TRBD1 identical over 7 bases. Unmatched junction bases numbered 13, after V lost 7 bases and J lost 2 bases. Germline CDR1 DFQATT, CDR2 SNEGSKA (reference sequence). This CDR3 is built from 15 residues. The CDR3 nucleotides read TGCAGTGTTCCCAAGGGTCGGGACAGACAAGAGACCCAGTACTTC. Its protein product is CSVPKGRDRQETQYF.

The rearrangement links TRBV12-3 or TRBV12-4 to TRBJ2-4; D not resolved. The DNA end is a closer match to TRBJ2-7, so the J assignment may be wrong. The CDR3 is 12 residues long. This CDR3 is CASSIQVSEQYF. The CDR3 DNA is TGTGCCAGCAGCATTCAGGTTTCCGAGCAGTACTTC.

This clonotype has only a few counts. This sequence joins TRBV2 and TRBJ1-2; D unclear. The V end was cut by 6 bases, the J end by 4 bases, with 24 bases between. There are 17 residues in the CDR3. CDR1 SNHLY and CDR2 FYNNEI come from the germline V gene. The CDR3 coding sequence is TGTGCCAGCAGGAGGGATCTGGTTCAGGCGATGCGCTATGGCTACACCTTC. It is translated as CASRRDLVQAMRYGYTF.

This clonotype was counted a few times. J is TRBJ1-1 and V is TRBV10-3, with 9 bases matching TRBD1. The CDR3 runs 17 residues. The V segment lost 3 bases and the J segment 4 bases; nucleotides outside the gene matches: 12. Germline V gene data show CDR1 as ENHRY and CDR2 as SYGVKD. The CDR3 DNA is TGTGCCATCAGTGAACCGGGACAGGGCCGGTCTCTCACTGAAGCTTTCTTT. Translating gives CAISEPGQGRSLTEAFF.

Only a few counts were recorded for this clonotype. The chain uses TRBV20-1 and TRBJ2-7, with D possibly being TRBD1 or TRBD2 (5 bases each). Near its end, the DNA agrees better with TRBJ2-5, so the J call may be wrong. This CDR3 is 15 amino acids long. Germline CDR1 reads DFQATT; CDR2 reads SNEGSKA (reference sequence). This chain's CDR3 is CSADLLGTHQETQYF. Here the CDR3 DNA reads TGCAGTGCCGACCTTCTTGGGACGCATCAAGAGACCCAGTACTTC.

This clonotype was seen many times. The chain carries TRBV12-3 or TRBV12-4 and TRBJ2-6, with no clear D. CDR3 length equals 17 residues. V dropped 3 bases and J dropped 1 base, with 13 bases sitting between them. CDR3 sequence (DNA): TGTGCCAGCAGTTTGGAGTTACCCCTTTCTGGGGCCAACGTCCTGACTTTC. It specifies CASSLELPLSGANVLTF.